These T cell receptor beta chains were read from a single sample in a study of blood T cells in healthy people across ages. TCRdb redid the calling of the 5' RACE reads with MiXCR, one entry per CDR3 protein. The table has hundreds of thousands of distinct CDR3 sequences, 58% seen once; the top ten hold approximately 40%. Source material: blood. These receptors were taken from a man aged 55 to 69 in good health. The conserved cysteine and the conserved F or W are not part of the CDR3 here.

j_call v_call cdr3_aa
TRBJ2-1 TRBV12-3/TRBV12-4 ASSLRTGGYNEQF
TRBJ2-1 TRBV5-1 ASSMTGSSYNEQF
TRBJ2-7 TRBV19 ASSPTTGGVYEQY
TRBJ2-7 TRBV28 ASSFRVEGPEQY
TRBJ2-5 TRBV20-1 SGELAGVQETQY
TRBJ1-2 TRBV27 ASRGPLYGYT
TRBJ1-4 TRBV6-5 ASSRQEGKLF
TRBJ2-6 TRBV7-9 ASNLGGGAVPLSGADVLT
TRBJ1-5 TRBV29-1 SVDTGVGQPQH
TRBJ2-6 TRBV29-1 SVETAGGANVLT
TRBJ2-5 TRBV5-1 ASSLVGAQNQETQY
TRBJ2-3 TRBV4-2 ASSQAREGADTQY
TRBJ2-1 TRBV6-1 ASNLMPASYNEQF
TRBJ1-1 TRBV10-3 AISVLGGTEAF
TRBJ2-1 TRBV27 ASSLIGPPYNEQF
TRBJ2-1 TRBV20-1 SARGGTRYNEQF
TRBJ1-2 TRBV2 ASSATGGAGYGYT
TRBJ2-7 TRBV12-3/TRBV12-4 ASRSNRVYEQY
TRBJ2-6 TRBV12-3/TRBV12-4 ASSSREGAGANVLT
TRBJ1-4 TRBV25-1 ASSERQGKLF
TRBJ1-2 TRBV20-1 SARDYRERIGYT
TRBJ2-6 TRBV27 ASSFRGRGLSGANVLT
TRBJ2-1 TRBV20-1 SARTVRGIEPYNEQF
TRBJ2-1 TRBV9 ASSVAPETSSNEQF
TRBJ1-1 TRBV2 ASTYVPGRAF
TRBJ1-1 TRBV29-1 SVDRALMNTEAF
TRBJ2-1 TRBV7-8 ASRQTGAFSNEQF
TRBJ1-4 TRBV16 ASSPETGPGEKLF
TRBJ1-6 TRBV11-2 ASSLTSENSPLH
TRBJ2-1 TRBV2 ASSNIGDNEQF
TRBJ2-7 TRBV5-1 ASSLRQGRAYEQY
TRBJ1-5 TRBV12-3/TRBV12-4 ASSLDWNQPQH
NA TRBV3-1 ASSQRIGGEQY
TRBJ2-4 TRBV12-3/TRBV12-4 ASRQNIAKTIQY
TRBJ1-2 TRBV28 ASRSTSGGYT
TRBJ1-1 TRBV12-3/TRBV12-4 ASTRGVNTEAF
TRBJ2-5 TRBV3-1 ASSQQAFSSTQY
TRBJ2-6 TRBV20-1 SARESGANVLT
TRBJ2-1 TRBV5-1 ASSLGEAYNEQF
TRBJ2-1 TRBV7-8 ASSFTGTEYNEQF
TRBJ2-5 TRBV7-2 ASSGRERGETQY
TRBJ2-7 TRBV20-1 SARSQRGGYEQY
TRBJ2-5 TRBV28 ASSVPQGTETQY
TRBJ2-3 TRBV6-5 ASSFLRQGTGTDTQY
TRBJ2-3 TRBV6-5 ASSYEPAEGPPDTQY
TRBJ1-1 TRBV7-9 ASSLGSGGNTEAF
TRBJ1-1 TRBV7-9 ASRPDRVNTEAF